These 18 T cell receptor beta chains were all obtained from the same sample, sequenced in a study of blood T cell repertoires in COVID-19. The assay was immunoSEQ multiplex PCR, and TCRdb's table has in-frame clones only and misses some. Of about 220,000 clones in the sample, 82% are singletons; the top ten hold about 4.8%. The sample consisted of peripheral blood. These receptors were taken from a woman aged 70-85 years with COVID-19, enrolled during active disease.

The CDR3, as DNA: TGTGCCAGCAGCTTAACCGGGAGGGCCCTTCAAACCGGGGAGCTGTTTTTT. It is translated as CASSLTGRALQTGELFF. This chain links TRBV11-2 with TRBJ2-2; TRBD2 agrees at 8 bases. From germline, CDR1 is SGHAT and CDR2 FQNNGV. The CDR3 consists of 17 residues. Trimming cost V 2 bases and J 5 bases; bases outside gene matches: 10.

The rearrangement joins TRBV19 to TRBJ1-4; D gene uncertain. This CDR3 has 15 amino acids. V dropped 5 bases and J dropped 0 bases, with 10 bases sitting between them. Germline values: CDR1 LNHDA, CDR2 SQIVND (reference sequence). The CDR3 loop is CASSLIGATNEKLFF. For the CDR3, the DNA is TGTGCCAGTAGTTTGATCGGTGCAACTAATGAAAAACTGTTTTTT. Filled out from reference TRBV19 and TRBJ1-4, the complete variable domain reads DGGITQSPKYLFRKEGQNVTLSCEQNLNHDAMYWYRQDPGQGLRLIYYSQIVNDFQKGDIAEGYSVSREKKESFPLTVTSAQKNPTAFYLCASSLIGATNEKLFFGSGTQLSVL.

This clone showed up just a few times. The chain recombines TRBV2 with TRBJ2-7; a possible D gene is TRBD1 (5 bases). The germline V and J ends were trimmed by 6 bases and 7 bases, with 16 bases remaining between them. CDR3 length: 13 residues. Germline V gives CDR1 SNHLY, CDR2 FYNNEI. CDR3 region: CASSLDSSGEQYF. In DNA, the CDR3 is TGTGCCAGCAGCCTCGACAGCTCCGGGGAGCAGTACTTC.

This clone was observed at least ten times. This chain uses TRBV9 with TRBJ1-2; D is possibly TRBD1 (6 bases). Germline values: CDR1 SGDLS, CDR2 YYNGEE. Trimming shortened V by 3 bases and J by 0 bases, and 12 bases separated the two germline ends. The CDR3 totals 15 residues. The CDR3 region is CASSARTEANYGYTF. DNA of the CDR3: TGTGCCAGCAGCGCCCGGACAGAAGCTAACTATGGCTACACCTTC.

This sequence joins TRBV21-1 and TRBJ2-5; TRBD1, the table's D call, was not compared with the DNA. TRBV21-1 is an annotated pseudogene. The CDR3 extends over 16 amino acids. As DNA, the CDR3 is TGTGCCAGCAGCAAAGTGGTCCAGGACAGCCAAGAGACCCAGTACTTC. The encoded protein is CASSKVVQDSQETQYF.

This sequence joins TRBV3-1 (or the pseudogene TRBV3-2) and TRBJ1-1, with D uncertain. The CDR3 is 13 amino acids. Trimming stripped 0 bases from V and 6 bases from J, with 8 bases between. CDR1 is LGHDT, CDR2 YNNKEL, per germline (reference sequence). CDR3 protein: CASSQDSGSEAFF. CDR3 nucleotides: TGTGCCAGCAGCCAAGATTCGGGATCTGAAGCTTTCTTT.

This chain uses TRBV11-2 with TRBJ1-1; tentative D call: TRBD1 (6 bases). V was pared by 2 bases and J by 5 bases, with 9 bases between. Germline loops: CDR1 SGHAT, CDR2 FQNNGV. The CDR3 contains 13 residues. CDR3 in DNA: TGTGCCAGCAGCTTAACAGGGCCGACTGAAGCTTTCTTT. It is translated as CASSLTGPTEAFF.

CDR3 bases: TGCAGCTTCGGACAGGGGGCTGCTGAAGCTTTCTTT. Amino acid sequence: CSFGQGAAEAFF. V and J are TRBV29-1 and TRBJ1-1, with TRBD1 matching 11 bases. CDR3 length equals 12 residues. Germline-derived CDR1 and CDR2 are SQVTM and ANQGSEA. Trimming cost V 8 bases and J 6 bases; bases outside gene matches: 5.

The chain has TRBV7-8 and TRBJ2-7; D perhaps matches TRBD2 (7 bases). Germline CDR1 and CDR2: SGHVS and FQNEAQ. V dropped 6 bases and J dropped 0 bases, with 18 bases sitting between them. There are 16 residues in the CDR3. The CDR3 spells CASRGSARGGSYEQYF. CDR3 DNA: TGTGCCAGCAGGGGATCCGCAAGGGGGGGCTCCTACGAGCAGTACTTC.

This chain links TRBV5-1 with TRBJ2-1, with 11 bases aligning to TRBD1. Germline loops: CDR1 SGHRS, CDR2 YFSETQ. CDR3 size: 14 residues. The V gene end was trimmed by 4 bases and the J gene end by 6 bases; junction bases not matched to a gene: 3. CDR3 bases: TGCGCCAGCAGCACCGGGACAGGGGGCAATGAGCAGTTCTTC. Amino acid sequence: CASSTGTGGNEQFF.

V gene TRBV19 combines with J gene TRBJ2-7; TRBD1 agrees at 9 bases. The CDR3 totals 14 residues. Germline V CDR1 and CDR2: LNHDA, SQIVND (reference sequence). The V gene end was trimmed by 3 bases and the J gene end by 4 bases; junction bases not matched to a gene: 4. The CDR3 nucleotides read TGTGCCAGTAGTATGAACAGGGGGCGATACGAGCAGTACTTC. Its protein product is CASSMNRGRYEQYF. Supplemented by reference TRBV19 and TRBJ2-7, the full variable domain reads DGGITQSPKYLFRKEGQNVTLSCEQNLNHDAMYWYRQDPGQGLRLIYYSQIVNDFQKGDIAEGYSVSREKKESFPLTVTSAQKNPTAFYLCASSMNRGRYEQYFGPGTRLTVT.

Notes on this clone: A junction end diverges from the germline sequence, so it may reflect a read error. The CDR3 nucleotides read TGTGCCAGTAGTGAGACCGACTTTAACTATGGCTGCACCTTC. This codes for CASSETDFNYGCTF. The chain uses TRBV19 and TRBJ1-2, with D hard to call. The CDR3 runs 14 residues. Germline V gives CDR1 LNHDA, CDR2 SQIVND (reference sequence).

The chain links TRBV28 to TRBJ1-4; possibly TRBD1 for D (6 bases). The length of the CDR3 is 15 residues. Germline CDR1 and CDR2: MDHEN and SYDVKM. V was trimmed by 4 bases and J by 2 bases, leaving 11 bases between them. CDR3 region: CASSWGGITNEKLFF. In DNA, the CDR3 is TGTGCCAGCAGTTGGGGGGGCATTACTAATGAAAAACTGTTTTTT.

The CDR3 region is CASSQDFRQGNYNEQFF. CDR3 bases: TGTGCCAGCAGCCAAGATTTTCGACAGGGTAATTACAATGAGCAGTTCTTC. The genes are TRBV4-2 and TRBJ2-1, with 7 positions matching TRBD1. The CDR3 contains 17 residues. V lost 0 bases and J lost 4; bases outside the gene matches: 9. The germline V gene has CDR1 LGHNA and CDR2 YNFKEQ.

This sequence joins TRBV7-9 and TRBJ1-6; 9 bases are shared with TRBD1. The CDR3 has 16 residues. The germline CDR1 and CDR2 sequences are SEHNR and FQNEAQ (reference sequence). J gave up 6 bases and V 5 bases, and 8 bases lay outside the gene matches. The CDR3 DNA is TGTGCCAGCAGCCCCTCGGACAGGGGTGGTAATTCACCCCTCCACTTT. It encodes CASSPSDRGGNSPLHF.

In the case of this clone: Other DNA sequences from this sample encode an identical CDR3 as well. Written as DNA, the CDR3 is TGTGCCAGCAGTCTAGCGGGAGTGGGGAATGAGCAGTTCTTC. Amino acid sequence: CASSLAGVGNEQFF. This chain joins TRBV6-5 and TRBJ2-1, with 10 nucleotides matching TRBD2. The CDR3 spans 14 residues. J was trimmed by 7 bases and V by 5 bases; bases with no gene match: 5. Germline V gene sequence: CDR1 MNHEY, CDR2 SVGAGI.

This rearrangement joins TRBV3-1 (or the pseudogene TRBV3-2) to TRBJ1-1; D is undetermined. V was trimmed by 1 base and J by 2 bases, leaving 5 bases between them. The CDR3 has 13 residues. Looked up from germline, CDR1 is LGHDT and CDR2 is YNNKEL (reference sequence). CDR3 nucleotide sequence: TGTGCCAGCAGCCAAGCCTTTAACACTGAAGCTTTCTTT. Amino acid sequence: CASSQAFNTEAFF.

The V and J genes are TRBV19 and TRBJ1-5; D not certain. This CDR3 is built from 12 residues. Trimming took 5 bases from V and 1 from J, leaving 3 bases between them. CDR1 is LNHDA and CDR2 is SQIVND in the germline V gene (reference sequence). The CDR3 nucleotides read TGTGCCAGTAGTCAGAGCAATCAGCCCCAGCATTTT. It yields the protein CASSQSNQPQHF.